These 10 T cell receptor beta chains originate from one sample sequenced in a study of blood T cell repertoires in COVID-19. Some clones are missing from TCRdb's copy, which holds only in-frame ones; the method was immunoSEQ multiplex PCR. The sample includes around 190,000 clones, roughly 77% of them seen just once. Sequencing was performed on peripheral blood. These receptors all come from a woman in her thirties or forties with COVID-19, enrolled during active disease.

The V gene is TRBV9, the J gene TRBJ2-2, with D possibly matching TRBD1 (5 bases). The CDR3 loop spans 15 amino acids. The ends were cut back, 0 bases at V and 4 bases at J, with 10 bases in the middle. The V gene's germline CDR1 is SGDLS and CDR2 YYNGEE. In nucleotides, the CDR3 is TGTGCCAGCAGCGTAGCTCCCGACAGCACCGGGGAGCTGTTTTTT. Its translation is CASSVAPDSTGELFF.

As for this clone: The same CDR3 also results from other DNA sequences found in this sample. The CDR3 region is CASSLDRGNYGYTF. CDR3 bases: TGTGCCAGCAGCTTGGACAGGGGGAACTATGGCTACACCTTC. This chain uses TRBV5-6 with TRBJ1-2, with 8 bases lining up with TRBD1. The CDR3 has 14 residues. Germline V lookup: CDR1 SGHDT, CDR2 YYEEEE. The J segment lost 2 bases and the V segment lost 0 bases, leaving 0 bases of the junction unmatched.

This clone was found a few times. The chain employs TRBV27 and TRBJ1-2; D call uncertain. The V end was cut by 5 bases, the J end by 4 bases, with 17 bases between. This CDR3 spans 15 amino acids. The germline CDR1 and CDR2 sequences are MNHEY and SMNVEV (reference sequence). DNA for the CDR3: TGTGCCAGCAGTCCGTCCAGTATAGCACCCTATGGCTACACCTTC. The encoded protein is CASSPSSIAPYGYTF.

The chain links TRBV3-1 (or the pseudogene TRBV3-2) to TRBJ2-2, with a tentative D call TRBD2 (6 bases). The V end lost 5 bases, the J end lost 7 bases, and 14 bases lay between the germline ends. The CDR3 contains 14 residues. Germline V lookup: CDR1 LGHDT, CDR2 YNNKEL (reference sequence). CDR3 sequence reads: CASSIWAEGGELFF. The CDR3 nucleotides read TGTGCCAGCAGCATTTGGGCGGAGGGCGGGGAGCTGTTTTTT.

The chain is built from TRBV30 and TRBJ1-2, with 8 bases fitting TRBD1. The junction had 4 bases not matched to a gene; V was cut back by 2 bases and J by 8 bases. The germline V gene has CDR1 GTSNPN and CDR2 SVGIG (reference sequence). The CDR3 runs to 12 residues. CDR3 in amino acids: CAWSPQGEGYTF. CDR3 sequence (DNA): TGTGCCTGGAGTCCACAGGGGGAAGGCTACACCTTC. Combining the CDR3 with reference TRBV30 and TRBJ1-2 gives the whole variable domain SQTIHQWPATLVQPVGSPLSLECTVEGTSNPNLYWYRQAAGRGLQLLFYSVGIGQISSEVPQNLSASRPQDRQFILSSKKLLLSDSGFYLCAWSPQGEGYTFGSGTRLTVV.

This clone was seen a single time. The rearrangement uses TRBV6-6 and TRBJ1-1, with no clear D. Trimming cost V 6 bases and J 7 bases, with 12 bases left between them. The CDR3 has 12 amino acids. In germline, CDR1 is MNHNY, CDR2 SVGAGI (reference sequence). The CDR3 reads CASRPRPIEAFF. The CDR3 bases are TGTGCCAGCAGACCCAGGCCGATTGAAGCTTTCTTT.

This rearrangement joins TRBV5-1 to TRBJ2-3; 8 bases fit TRBD2. The CDR3 loop spans 15 amino acids. Trimming cost V 1 base and J 5 bases; bases outside gene matches: 6. The germline CDR1 and CDR2 sequences are SGHRS and YFSETQ. In DNA form, the CDR3 reads TGCGCCAGCAGCTTGAACGGGAGGGCGGAAGATACGCAGTATTTT. Protein sequence: CASSLNGRAEDTQYF.

This clone was observed many times. The CDR3 DNA reads as TGTGCCAGTAGTACCCGACAGGGGACCATGAACACTGAAGCTTTCTTT. This codes for CASSTRQGTMNTEAFF. The V call is TRBV19, the J call TRBJ1-1, with 8 bases matching TRBD1. The CDR3 consists of 16 residues. Germline CDR1 reads LNHDA; CDR2 reads SQIVND (reference sequence). The trim removed 4 bases at V and 0 bases at J, leaving 7 bases unmatched.

V gene TRBV14 combines with J gene TRBJ2-5, with D possibly TRBD1 on 5 matching bases. The germline V gene has CDR1 SGHDN and CDR2 FVKESK. This CDR3 has 11 amino acids. V was shortened by 5 bases and J by 5 bases, with 6 bases between the two germline ends. As DNA, the CDR3 is TGTGCCAGCAGCAACAGGGAGACCCAGTACTTC. Translation: CASSNRETQYF. The whole variable domain, filled in from reference TRBV14 and TRBJ2-5, reads EAGVTQFPSHSVIEKGQTVTLRCDPISGHDNLYWYRRVMGKEIKFLLHFVKESKQDESGMPNNRFLAERTGGTYSTLKVQPAELEDSGVYFCASSNRETQYFGPGTRLLVL.

The chain recombines TRBV7-3 with TRBJ1-1; D perhaps matches TRBD1 (6 bases). The germline V gene has CDR1 SGHTA and CDR2 FQGTGA. V lost 5 bases and J lost 0, with 19 bases in between. The length of the CDR3 is 17 residues. CDR3 sequence: CASSPNPGTFMNTEAFF. As DNA, the CDR3 is TGTGCCAGCAGCCCTAACCCCGGGACATTCATGAACACTGAAGCTTTCTTT.